Below, 9 T cell receptor beta chains from the same sample are listed, as sequenced in a study of shared clonotypes between healthy human individuals. Measured with immunoSEQ multiplex PCR; TCRdb has only the in-frame clones, and not every one. The sample holds over a million clones, around 97% seen once. The sequencing input was naive CD4+ T cells sorted from blood. Subset defined: CD45RA+ positively selected. Source of these receptors: a man aged 25 to 45 in good health.

A note on this clone: Other DNA sequences within the sample encode an identical CDR3. The chain uses TRBV10-2 and TRBJ2-1, with D unclear. The CDR3 contains 13 residues. Looked up from germline, CDR1 is WSHSY and CDR2 is SAAADI. V was shortened by 2 bases and J by 4 bases, with 6 bases between the two germline ends. CDR3: CASSEGSYNEQFF. The CDR3 bases are TGCGCCAGCAGTGAGGGATCATACAATGAGCAGTTCTTC.

The rearrangement links TRBV6-5 to TRBJ2-6; D ambiguous. CDR1 is MNHEY, CDR2 SVGAGI, per germline. Trimming removed 8 bases from V and 0 bases from J, with 2 bases in between. CDR3 length equals 12 residues. CDR3 in DNA: TGTGCCAGCCACTCTGGGGCCAACGTCCTGACTTTC. Translating it yields CASHSGANVLTF.

V gene TRBV6-5 combines with J gene TRBJ1-5, with D hard to call. This CDR3 is built from 13 residues. The V gene lost 10 bases and the J gene lost 2 bases, with 12 bases spanning the gap. CDR1 is MNHEY and CDR2 is SVGAGI in the germline V gene. The CDR3 protein is CATSMYGNQPQHF. CDR3 nucleotides: TGTGCCACTTCGATGTATGGCAATCAGCCCCAGCATTTT.

The chain uses TRBV7-9 and TRBJ2-7, with D perhaps given as TRBD1 or TRBD2 (5 bases each). V gave up 3 bases and J gave up 10 bases, with 13 bases separating them. The CDR3 contains 12 residues. Germline assignment: CDR1 SEHNR and CDR2 FQNEAQ (reference sequence). The CDR3 sequence: CASSFEGQGQYF. DNA of the CDR3: TGTGCCAGCAGCTTTGAGGGGCAGGGACAGTACTTC.

The chain uses TRBV7-2 and TRBJ2-1, with D tentatively TRBD2 (6 bases). The V and J ends lost 4 bases and 3 bases respectively, with 13 bases between them. Germline CDR1 SGHTA, CDR2 FQGNSA. The CDR3 runs 15 residues. The CDR3 loop reads CASSSPGSRYNEQFF. CDR3 in DNA: TGTGCCAGCAGCTCCCCCGGGAGTCGCTACAATGAGCAGTTCTTC.

This clone came up a few times. Other DNA sequences in this specimen translate into the identical CDR3. The rearrangement uses TRBV28 and TRBJ2-7, with 11 bases lining up with TRBD2. Germline assignment: CDR1 MDHEN and CDR2 SYDVKM. The V and J ends lost 8 bases and 3 bases, in that order; junction bases with no gene match: 0. The CDR3 is 12 residues long. CDR3 sequence (DNA): TGTGCCAGCGGACTAGCGGGCTACGAGCAGTACTTC. This encodes CASGLAGYEQYF.

This clone is a singleton in its sample. This is likely a read error, given that the CDR3 carries no conserved phenylalanine or tryptophan at its end. The DNA is left out, because the CDR3 cannot be placed on it with certainty; the CDR3 is given as TCRdb lists it. This chain joins TRBV6-1 and TRBJ2-4; the table gives TRBD2 as D, unverified against the DNA. The CDR3 totals 10 residues, both ends included. Germline CDR1 and CDR2: MNHNS and SASEGT. CDR3 sequence reads: CASSRHTLAL.

V usage is TRBV15 and J usage is TRBJ2-7; TRBD1 agrees at 12 bases. V lost 5 bases to trimming and J lost 7 bases; unmatched junction nucleotides: 3. CDR1 and CDR2 from the germline V gene are LNHNV and YYDKDF (reference sequence). The CDR3 consists of 13 residues. CDR3 DNA: TGTGCCACCAGCGGGACAGGGGGCTGGGAGCAGTACTTC. Its translation: CATSGTGGWEQYF.

The chain is built from TRBV9 and TRBJ2-3, with D perhaps TRBD1 (6 bases). The germline V gene has CDR1 SGDLS and CDR2 YYNGEE. V was clipped by 4 bases and J by 6 bases, with 18 bases between them. This CDR3 has 15 amino acids. Written as DNA, the CDR3 is TGTGCCAGCAGCCAAAGGGGGACCAAAGGTGATACGCAGTATTTT. Its translation: CASSQRGTKGDTQYF. Complete variable domain (other parts from reference TRBV9 and TRBJ2-3): DSGVTQTPKHLITATGQRVTLRCSPRSGDLSVYWYQQSLDQGLQFLIQYYNGEERAKGNILERFSAQQFPDLHSELNLSSLELGDSALYFCASSQRGTKGDTQYFGPGTRLTVL.